This is a list of T cell receptor beta chains from one sample in a study of Ad26.COV2.S vaccination and SARS-CoV-2 variants. Only in-frame clones appear in the TCRdb table, and some are missing; sequencing was by immunoSEQ multiplex PCR. The table includes a few hundred thousand clones, more than 70% detected once. Sequenced here: peripheral blood, sampled in a trial of Ad26.COV2.S vaccine versus placebo. The receptors were sampled from a person aged 18-60 years who received the Ad26.COV2.S COVID-19 vaccine or a placebo. Both conserved end residues are part of each CDR3. The order of the fields is clone size, J gene, D gene, V gene, CDR3 DNA, CDR3 protein. D genes are given only for firm matches. Rows give clone size only sometimes, using once, few, many, or a class for an expanded clone.

clone_size: .
j_call: TRBJ2-3
d_call: TRBD2
v_call: TRBV10-2
cdr3_nt: TGCGCCAGCAGTGGGGGGACTAGCGGGAGGGCGAGGAGCACAGATACGCAGTATTTT
cdr3_aa: CASSGGTSGRARSTDTQYF

clone_size: few
j_call: TRBJ1-5
d_call: .
v_call: TRBV6-2/TRBV6-3
cdr3_nt: TGTGCCAGCAGTTACTCGATACAGGGAGTGGGGGGGATGCAATGGCAGCCCCAGCATTTT
cdr3_aa: CASSYSIQGVGGMQWQPQHF

clone_size: .
j_call: TRBJ2-3
d_call: TRBD1
v_call: TRBV7-2
cdr3_nt: TGTGCCAGCAGCTTAGCGACAGGGCCGTGGGATACGCAGTATTTT
cdr3_aa: CASSLATGPWDTQYF

clone_size: .
j_call: TRBJ1-2
d_call: .
v_call: TRBV5-5
cdr3_nt: TGTGCCAGCAGCTTGACAGAGTATGGCTACACCTTC
cdr3_aa: CASSLTEYGYTF

clone_size: once
j_call: TRBJ1-2
d_call: .
v_call: TRBV28
cdr3_nt: TGTGCCAGCGGTCATGGTTCACGTTCTGGCTACACCTTC
cdr3_aa: CASGHGSRSGYTF

clone_size: .
j_call: TRBJ2-6
d_call: .
v_call: TRBV2
cdr3_nt: TGTGCCAGCAGTGAAAGGGCGACTGCCCACTCCTCTGGGGCCAACGTCCTGACTTTC
cdr3_aa: CASSERATAHSSGANVLTF

clone_size: .
j_call: TRBJ2-7
d_call: .
v_call: TRBV29-1
cdr3_nt: TGCAGCGTTGTTTTCTGGGGTTGGCAGGGGCTTGGCGAGCAGTACTTC
cdr3_aa: CSVVFWGWQGLGEQYF

clone_size: .
j_call: TRBJ1-2
d_call: .
v_call: TRBV2
cdr3_nt: TGTGCCAGCAGTGATTGGACCGACGGCTACACCTTC
cdr3_aa: CASSDWTDGYTF

clone_size: once
j_call: TRBJ2-1
d_call: .
v_call: TRBV5-4
cdr3_nt: TGTGCCAGCAGCACTCAAACAGGGCGGTCCTACAATGAGCAGTTCTTC
cdr3_aa: CASSTQTGRSYNEQFF

clone_size: .
j_call: TRBJ2-7
d_call: .
v_call: TRBV27
cdr3_nt: TGTGCCAGCAGTTACGGCCTCGCCTACGAGCAGTACTTC
cdr3_aa: CASSYGLAYEQYF

clone_size: .
j_call: TRBJ2-5
d_call: TRBD2
v_call: TRBV2
cdr3_nt: TGTGCCAGCAGGGGCAGCGGGAGCCCCCAAGAGACCCAGTACTTC
cdr3_aa: CASRGSGSPQETQYF

clone_size: .
j_call: TRBJ2-1
d_call: TRBD2
v_call: TRBV7-9
cdr3_nt: TGTGCCAGCAGCTTAACTAGCGCCCGAGGGGCGCTCAATGAGCAGTTCTTC
cdr3_aa: CASSLTSARGALNEQFF

clone_size: .
j_call: TRBJ1-2
d_call: TRBD1
v_call: TRBV27
cdr3_nt: TGTGCCAGCAGGTTCGGGACAGACAGGAAATATGGCTACACCTTC
cdr3_aa: CASRFGTDRKYGYTF

clone_size: once
j_call: TRBJ1-1
d_call: .
v_call: TRBV7-2
cdr3_nt: TGTGCCAGCGGGCACACTGAAGCTTTCTTT
cdr3_aa: CASGHTEAFF

clone_size: .
j_call: TRBJ2-7
d_call: TRBD1
v_call: TRBV4-3
cdr3_nt: TGCGCCAGCAGCCCCCGGGACAGCCTTCTCGAGCAGTACTTC
cdr3_aa: CASSPRDSLLEQYF

clone_size: .
j_call: TRBJ2-2
d_call: .
v_call: TRBV30
cdr3_nt: TGTGCCTGGAGTGGAGGAGGCAACACCGGGGAGCTGTTTTTT
cdr3_aa: CAWSGGGNTGELFF

clone_size: .
j_call: TRBJ2-2
d_call: TRBD1
v_call: TRBV9
cdr3_nt: TGTGCCAGCAGCCCGGGACAGGGAGGGGACACCGGGGAGCTGTTTTTT
cdr3_aa: CASSPGQGGDTGELFF

clone_size: once
j_call: TRBJ2-7
d_call: TRBD1
v_call: TRBV2
cdr3_nt: TGTGCCAGCAGGAACGGGACAGAGGGGTTTTACGAGCAGTACTTC
cdr3_aa: CASRNGTEGFYEQYF

clone_size: .
j_call: TRBJ1-6
d_call: .
v_call: TRBV21-1
cdr3_nt: TGTGCCAGCAGCAAATCGACGGATGTTAATTCACCCCTCCACTTT
cdr3_aa: CASSKSTDVNSPLHF

clone_size: .
j_call: TRBJ2-7
d_call: .
v_call: TRBV28
cdr3_nt: TGTGCCAGCAGCCACCAACAGGGACCGAGGGAGCAGTACTTC
cdr3_aa: CASSHQQGPREQYF

clone_size: .
j_call: TRBJ1-2
d_call: .
v_call: TRBV6-5
cdr3_nt: TGTGCCAGCAGTTACCTTTCGTCAGGGGACTATGGCTACACCTTC
cdr3_aa: CASSYLSSGDYGYTF

clone_size: .
j_call: TRBJ2-5
d_call: .
v_call: TRBV2
cdr3_nt: TGTGCCAGCAGTGATGTAATAGAGACCCAGTACTTC
cdr3_aa: CASSDVIETQYF

clone_size: few
j_call: TRBJ1-6
d_call: .
v_call: TRBV7-2
cdr3_nt: TGTGCCAGCAGCTTAGCAGGGGCCGGGACGAGAAATTCACCCCTCCACTTT
cdr3_aa: CASSLAGAGTRNSPLHF

clone_size: .
j_call: TRBJ1-5
d_call: .
v_call: TRBV4-3
cdr3_nt: TGCGCCAGCAGCCAAACCGACAGCGCCTCATGGCCCCAGCATTTT
cdr3_aa: CASSQTDSASWPQHF

clone_size: .
j_call: TRBJ2-1
d_call: TRBD2
v_call: TRBV18
cdr3_nt: TGTGCCAGCTCAGGCGGTAGCGGGGAGTTCTTC
cdr3_aa: CASSGGSGEFF

clone_size: .
j_call: TRBJ2-3
d_call: TRBD2
v_call: TRBV19
cdr3_nt: TGTGCCAGTAGTAGGGCTAGCGGGGACACAGATACGCAGTATTTT
cdr3_aa: CASSRASGDTDTQYF

clone_size: .
j_call: TRBJ1-5
d_call: TRBD1
v_call: TRBV12-5
cdr3_nt: TGTGCTAGTGAAGCAGGGGGTAAGCAGCCCCAGCATTTT
cdr3_aa: CASEAGGKQPQHF

clone_size: .
j_call: TRBJ2-5
d_call: .
v_call: TRBV7-2
cdr3_nt: TGTGCCAGCAGTCCAGGGGGGGCGAGGCAAGAGACCCAGTACTTC
cdr3_aa: CASSPGGARQETQYF

clone_size: .
j_call: TRBJ2-7
d_call: .
v_call: TRBV13
cdr3_nt: TGTGCCAGCAGGGCCCGCCCCTACGAGCAGTACTTC
cdr3_aa: CASRARPYEQYF

clone_size: .
j_call: TRBJ2-1
d_call: TRBD1
v_call: TRBV7-9
cdr3_nt: TGTGCCAGCAGCTCACAGGGGAATCCGAACAATGAGCAGTTCTTC
cdr3_aa: CASSSQGNPNNEQFF

clone_size: few
j_call: TRBJ1-1
d_call: .
v_call: TRBV19
cdr3_nt: TGTGCCAGTAGTATAAATGGGGCACTCAGGGCAACTGAAGCTTTCTTT
cdr3_aa: CASSINGALRATEAFF

clone_size: .
j_call: TRBJ1-1
d_call: .
v_call: TRBV28
cdr3_nt: TGTGCCAGCAGTTTATACCCTCCGGGCGAGAACACTGAAGCTTTCTTT
cdr3_aa: CASSLYPPGENTEAFF

clone_size: .
j_call: TRBJ2-5
d_call: .
v_call: TRBV29-1
cdr3_nt: TGCAGCGTTGAATACACTCCGCCCAGGCGCATCGGGACCCAGTACTTC
cdr3_aa: CSVEYTPPRRIGTQYF

clone_size: .
j_call: TRBJ2-2
d_call: TRBD1
v_call: TRBV5-8
cdr3_nt: TGTGCCAGCAGCCGGATGGGTTGGACAGGGGGCACCGGGGAGCTGTTTTTT
cdr3_aa: CASSRMGWTGGTGELFF

clone_size: .
j_call: TRBJ2-5
d_call: TRBD2
v_call: TRBV6-5
cdr3_nt: TGTGCCAGCAGTAGCGGGGGGGATCAAGAGACCCAGTACTTC
cdr3_aa: CASSSGGDQETQYF

clone_size: .
j_call: TRBJ1-2
d_call: .
v_call: TRBV6-6
cdr3_nt: TGTGCCAGCAGTTCCGGGGGTAACTATGGCTACACCTTC
cdr3_aa: CASSSGGNYGYTF

clone_size: once
j_call: TRBJ2-6
d_call: .
v_call: TRBV6-5
cdr3_nt: TGTGCCAGCAATTCTGGGGCCAACGTCCTGACTTTC
cdr3_aa: CASNSGANVLTF

clone_size: once
j_call: TRBJ2-7
d_call: TRBD1
v_call: TRBV11-2
cdr3_nt: TGTGCCAGCAGCGTGGACAGGGAAGGAGAGCAGTACTTC
cdr3_aa: CASSVDREGEQYF

clone_size: .
j_call: TRBJ2-1
d_call: TRBD2
v_call: TRBV11-2
cdr3_nt: TGTGCCAGCATCCCTGGGACTAGCGGTTTCTCCTACAATGAGCAGTTCTTC
cdr3_aa: CASIPGTSGFSYNEQFF

clone_size: once
j_call: TRBJ2-2
d_call: .
v_call: TRBV5-1
cdr3_nt: TGCGCCAGCAGCTTGGTGGGGAACACCGGGGAGCTGTTTTTT
cdr3_aa: CASSLVGNTGELFF

clone_size: few
j_call: TRBJ1-2
d_call: .
v_call: TRBV30
cdr3_nt: TGTGCCTGGAAACAGCCCACAACGAGCGGCTACACCTTC
cdr3_aa: CAWKQPTTSGYTF

clone_size: .
j_call: TRBJ1-3
d_call: .
v_call: TRBV27
cdr3_nt: TGTGCCAGCAGGTCTGGGACGGCGAGCTCTGGAAACACCATATATTTT
cdr3_aa: CASRSGTASSGNTIYF

clone_size: .
j_call: TRBJ2-1
d_call: .
v_call: TRBV5-6
cdr3_nt: TGTGCCAGCAGCCGGGAGCGGACACAGTTCTTC
cdr3_aa: CASSRERTQFF

clone_size: once
j_call: TRBJ1-3
d_call: .
v_call: TRBV9
cdr3_nt: TGTGCCAGCAGCGTAACAGGGACCTCTGGAAACACCATATATTTT
cdr3_aa: CASSVTGTSGNTIYF

clone_size: .
j_call: TRBJ2-5
d_call: TRBD2
v_call: TRBV2
cdr3_nt: TGTGCCAGCAGCGGGACTAGCGGAAGAAAAGAGACCCAGTACTTC
cdr3_aa: CASSGTSGRKETQYF

clone_size: .
j_call: TRBJ2-3
d_call: TRBD1
v_call: TRBV11-2
cdr3_nt: TGTGCCAGCAGCACCGGGACAGGCCCTGCAGATACGCAGTATTTT
cdr3_aa: CASSTGTGPADTQYF

clone_size: few
j_call: TRBJ1-1
d_call: TRBD1
v_call: TRBV14
cdr3_nt: TGTGCCAGCAGCCAGTTTACAGGGGCTGGGAGCACTGAAGCTTTCTTT
cdr3_aa: CASSQFTGAGSTEAFF

clone_size: .
j_call: TRBJ1-6
d_call: .
v_call: TRBV2
cdr3_nt: TGTGCCAGCAGATCTGAATCGACAGGCTATAATTCACCCCTCCACTTT
cdr3_aa: CASRSESTGYNSPLHF

clone_size: .
j_call: TRBJ1-2
d_call: TRBD1
v_call: TRBV29-1
cdr3_nt: TGCAGCGTTCTAGTGGACAGGGGAGGCTATGGCTACACCTTC
cdr3_aa: CSVLVDRGGYGYTF

clone_size: .
j_call: TRBJ1-1
d_call: TRBD1
v_call: TRBV7-2
cdr3_nt: TGTGCCAGCAGCTTCGGTTTACAGGGGGTCCGGTTGGGCACTGAAGCTTTCTTT
cdr3_aa: CASSFGLQGVRLGTEAFF

clone_size: .
j_call: TRBJ1-1
d_call: .
v_call: TRBV7-8
cdr3_nt: TGTGCCAGCAGCCCAGAGACATCCACTGAAGCTTTCTTT
cdr3_aa: CASSPETSTEAFF

clone_size: .
j_call: TRBJ2-3
d_call: TRBD2
v_call: TRBV6-5
cdr3_nt: TGTGCCAGCAGTCGACTAGCGGGAGGTAGGGATACGCAGTATTTT
cdr3_aa: CASSRLAGGRDTQYF

clone_size: .
j_call: TRBJ2-3
d_call: .
v_call: TRBV4-3
cdr3_nt: TGCGCCAGCAGCCACGGAGGGCTACTCCGGGATTCTGCTACTCTGCACCCGGATACGCAGTATTTT
cdr3_aa: CASSHGGLLRDSATLHPDTQYF

clone_size: .
j_call: TRBJ1-4
d_call: TRBD1
v_call: TRBV2
cdr3_nt: TGTGCCAGCAGTCGGGCAGGGGGCATAAGGGAAAAACTGTTTTTT
cdr3_aa: CASSRAGGIREKLFF